A single sample gave rise to the 21 T cell receptor beta chains below, sequenced in a study of tumor-infiltrating lymphocytes in primary liver carcinoma. Co-extracted RNA and DNA came from approximately 20-30 mg of unsorted bulk tissue. A primer in the constant region served to generate TCR beta cDNA from roughly 550 ng of total RNA. Three rounds of nested multiplex PCR with slightly modified ARM-PCR produced TCR beta libraries. Use of TRBV1-TRBV30 forward primers with a C-beta reverse primer characterized the first two PCR rounds, which lasted around 9 cycles each. TCRdb reprocessed the multiplex PCR reads with MiXCR, giving one entry per CDR3 protein. Found here are 95,000 to 100,000 distinct CDR3 sequences, about 70% of them singletons; the top ten hold roughly an eighth. Sequencing used liver tumor tissue from sampling region 2. Regarding subset: tumor region T2, inferior pole. The receptors come from a woman aged 60 to 75 with primary liver carcinoma and hepatitis B virus infection.

The chain is built from TRBV11-2 and TRBJ2-5; TRBD2 might be the D (6 bases). V was shortened by 4 bases and J by 4 bases, with 19 bases between the two germline ends. CDR3 size: 16 residues. Germline V gene lookup returns CDR1 SGHAT and CDR2 FQNNGV. DNA of the CDR3: TGTGCCAGCAGCTACTCCCTTAGTATCGGGAGAGAGACCCAGTACTTC. It codes for CASSYSLSIGRETQYF. Full variable domain (missing parts from reference TRBV11-2 and TRBJ2-5): EAGVAQSPRYKIIEKRQSVAFWCNPISGHATLYWYQQILGQGPKLLIQFQNNGVVDDSQLPKDRFSAERLKGVDSTLKIQPAKLEDSAVYLCASSYSLSIGRETQYFGPGTRLLVL.

This chain joins TRBV4-2 and TRBJ2-2, with unresolved D. The CDR3 sequence is 18 residues long. Trimming took off 1 base at V and 4 bases at J, with 19 bases between the two ends. Per the germline V gene, CDR1 is LGHNA and CDR2 is YNFKEQ. CDR3 sequence reads: CASSQVPDRAPSTGELFF. DNA for the CDR3: TGTGCCAGCAGCCAAGTCCCGGATAGGGCGCCGAGCACCGGGGAGCTGTTTTTT.

This clonotype was detected once. The chain carries TRBV6-6 and TRBJ1-2; D not certain. This CDR3 comprises 15 residues. CDR1 and CDR2 from the germline V gene are MNHNY and SVGAGI (reference sequence). CDR3: CLSSHGPRDGYGYTF. The CDR3 DNA follows: TGTCTCAGCAGCCACGGACCCCGAGACGGCTATGGCTACACCTTC.

The chain employs TRBV28 and TRBJ2-1; D possibly corresponds to TRBD2 (5 bases). The CDR3 loop spans 15 amino acids. Germline CDR1 is MDHEN and CDR2 is SYDVKM. V lost 5 bases to trimming and J lost 10 bases, with 21 bases between them. The CDR3 region has the DNA TGTGCCAGCAGTCCGGCGGCGACCTCCCCGGGGGAGCAGTTCTTC. This gives the protein CASSPAATSPGEQFF.

There are a few counts of this clonotype. The chain uses TRBV7-3 and TRBJ2-3; TRBD2 matches 13 bases. Germline V gene sequence: CDR1 SGHTA, CDR2 FQGTGA. J gave up 5 bases and V 5 bases, and 4 bases lay outside the gene matches. The CDR3 totals 15 residues. CDR3 residues: CASSPGLAGVDTQYF. CDR3 in DNA: TGTGCCAGCAGCCCCGGACTAGCGGGGGTAGATACGCAGTATTTT.

About this clonotype: Here the CDR3 omits its conserved ending phenylalanine or tryptophan, so a read error is the likely source. This sequence joins TRBV11-3 and TRBJ2-7; perhaps D is TRBD1 or TRBD2 (6 bases each). Germline lookup yields CDR1 SGHNT and CDR2 YENEEA. The CDR3 is made up of 15 amino acids. The CDR3 nucleotides read TGTGCCAGCAGCCCCGGGACCGGGGGCAACTACAAGCAGTACCTC. Its translation is CASSPGTGGNYKQYL.

There are a few counts of this clonotype. The chain employs TRBV20-1 and TRBJ2-1; 12 nucleotides match TRBD2. The CDR3 is 14 residues long. Germline lookup yields CDR1 DFQATT and CDR2 SNEGSKA (reference sequence). CDR3 sequence reads: CSVVRTSGTDEQFF. The CDR3 DNA is TGCAGCGTAGTGAGGACTAGCGGGACCGATGAGCAGTTCTTC.

The chain combines TRBV29-1 with TRBJ2-7; 11 bases agree with TRBD2. In germline, CDR1 is SQVTM, CDR2 ANQGSEA. The CDR3 is 13 residues long. CDR3 in DNA: TGCATCCTTGGGACTAGCGGACCGCATGAGCAGTACTTC. It is translated as CILGTSGPHEQYF.

This clonotype was seen once. A read error may explain this, as a much larger clone is one base away. This chain connects TRBV20-1 to TRBJ2-7; the match to TRBD1 covers 11 bases. Trimming took 6 bases from V and 4 from J; bases not matched to a gene: 14. Germline V gene data show CDR1 as DFQATT and CDR2 as SNEGSKA (reference sequence). The length of the CDR3 is 16 residues. In nucleotides, the CDR3 is TGCAGTGCCGGGGGACAGGGGGTCATCGGGACGTACGAGCAGTACTTC. The encoded protein is CSAGGQGVIGTYEQYF.

There are a few counts of this clonotype. A much bigger clone sits one base away, suggesting this may be a read error. The V call is TRBV5-6, the J call TRBJ2-1; 10 nucleotides align to TRBD2. The germline CDR1 and CDR2 sequences are SGHDT and YYEEEE. CDR3 length: 16 amino acids. CDR3 sequence: CASSSPSGSGYNERFF. The CDR3 region has the DNA TGTGCCAGCTCGAGCCCTAGCGGGAGTGGCTACAATGAGCGGTTCTTC.

The table lists this clonotype with a count of one. Germline and junction disagree at one end, which may indicate a read error. The chain has TRBV12-3 or TRBV12-4 and TRBJ1-5; TRBD1 is a possible D gene (5 bases). The CDR3 is made up of 13 amino acids. CDR3 DNA: TGTGCAAGCAGTTTAGCGGGACGGCAGGCCCAGCATTTT. Translating gives CASSLAGRQAQHF.

The J gene is TRBJ2-6, the V gene TRBV6-5, with 8 bases lining up with TRBD1. The V gene's germline CDR1 is MNHEY and CDR2 SVGAGI. V gave up 4 bases and J gave up 4 bases; unmatched junction bases: 9. CDR3 length: 17 amino acids. Here the CDR3 DNA reads TGTGCCAGCAGTTTAACCGGGACAGGAACGGGGGCCAACGTCCTGACTTTC. Translated: CASSLTGTGTGANVLTF.

This clonotype was observed at least ten times. V is TRBV29-1 and J is TRBJ2-4; D uncertain. This CDR3 is built from 13 residues. Germline V gives CDR1 SQVTM, CDR2 ANQGSEA. Deletions cut 4 bases from V and 3 bases from J, with 10 bases between. CDR3 loop: CSVGDGSKNIQYF. In DNA, the CDR3 is TGCAGCGTTGGAGACGGCAGCAAAAACATTCAGTACTTC.

Of note for this clonotype: A read error may account for a junction end that differs from germline. The chain employs TRBV29-1 and TRBJ2-1; maybe TRBD1 (6 bases). There are 14 residues in the CDR3. The V gene's germline CDR1 is SQVTM and CDR2 ANQGSEA. The chain's CDR3 is CSVGRGFNYDEQFF. In DNA form, the CDR3 reads TGCAGTGTCGGCAGGGGTTTTAACTACGATGAGCAGTTTTTC.

Remarks on this clonotype: At one end the junction does not follow the germline gene, possibly because of a read error. The gene calls are TRBV6-5 and TRBJ2-5, with unresolved D. CDR1 and CDR2 (germline): MNHEY, SVGAGI. This CDR3 is 16 amino acids long. CDR3 in DNA: TGTGCCAGCAGCTACTACTCGTCGCAGTCCCAAGAGACCAAGTACTTC. Protein sequence: CASSYYSSQSQETKYF.

Written as DNA, the CDR3 is TGTGCCAGCAGCTTAGAGCGTCGCGAGAGCGGCGAGCAGTACTTC. This sequence encodes CASSLERRESGEQYF. V and J are TRBV11-2 and TRBJ2-7; a possible D gene is TRBD2 (5 bases). CDR1 and CDR2 (germline): SGHAT, FQNNGV. The V gene lost 0 bases and the J gene lost 6 bases, with 15 bases spanning the gap. The CDR3 covers 15 residues.

Regarding this clonotype: One end of the junction fails to match germline, which may point to a read error. The chain has TRBV6-5 and TRBJ2-5, with 9 bases that match TRBD1. CDR1 is MNHEY, CDR2 SVGAGI, per germline. This CDR3 is 16 amino acids long. The CDR3 protein is CVSSYGYNRGLETQYF. Here the CDR3 DNA reads TGTGTCAGCAGTTACGGCTACAACAGGGGGCTGGAGACCCAATACTTC.

To note about this clonotype: The junction departs from germline at one end; a sequencing error may be responsible. The rearrangement joins TRBV5-8 to TRBJ2-5, with TRBD1 matching over 10 bases. Germline V gene lookup returns CDR1 SGHTS and CDR2 YDEGEE. CDR3 length equals 15 residues. CDR3 coding DNA: TGTGCCAGGAGCTTCCGGACAGGGGGAGTGGAGACCCAGTACTTC. Protein: CARSFRTGGVETQYF. The variable domain in full, with the rest retrieved from reference TRBV5-8 and TRBJ2-5, is EAGVTQSPTHLIKTRGQQATLRCSPISGHTSVYWYQQALGLGLQFLLWYDEGEERNRGNFPPRFSGRQFPNYSSELNVNALELEDSALYLCARSFRTGGVETQYFGPGTRLLVL.

The table lists this clonotype with a few counts. This sequence may be a read error, since a much larger clone differs from it by one base. CDR3 loop: CSARRQEHTEASF. In DNA form, the CDR3 reads TGCAGCGCCCGGCGACAGGAGCACACTGAAGCTTCCTTT. The chain has TRBV29-1 and TRBJ1-1; D perhaps matches TRBD1 (6 bases). The CDR3 runs to 13 residues. Germline V CDR1 and CDR2: SQVTM, ANQGSEA.

Remarks on this clonotype: Relative to the germline gene, one junction end is altered; a read error may explain this. The gene calls are TRBV6-6 and TRBJ2-7, with D uncertain. Germline CDR1 reads MNHNY; CDR2 reads SVGAGI (reference sequence). The CDR3 contains 12 residues. CDR3 loop: CASSSVSYEQHF. DNA for the CDR3: TGTGCCAGTAGTTCAGTCTCCTACGAGCAGCACTTC.

On this clonotype: The conserved closing phenylalanine or tryptophan is absent in this CDR3, likely reflecting a read error. J is TRBJ1-2 and V is TRBV29-1; the D is unclear. The germline V gene encodes CDR1 SQVTM and CDR2 ANQGSEA. This CDR3 contains 10 residues. Trimming took off 6 bases at V and 5 bases at J, with 7 bases between the two ends. The CDR3 loop reads CSVAEYGYTS. Written as DNA, the CDR3 is TGCAGCGTCGCCGAGTATGGCTACACCTCC.